This T cell receptor (beta chain) was retrieved from a study of blood T cells in healthy people across ages. For the second PCR, which ran for about 6 to 12 cycles, a sample-barcoded 5' primer and a J-beta primer mix were used. MiXCR was run by TCRdb on the 5' RACE reads, yielding one entry per CDR3 protein. The profile shows hundreds of thousands of distinct CDR3 sequences, around 45% of them singletons. V dropped 1 base and J dropped 3 bases, with 6 bases sitting between them. CDR3 length: 14 amino acids. Donor samples were obtained from healthy Caucasian individuals from Russia, aged roughly 6 to 90. Only a few counts were recorded for this clonotype.

Sample: blood. This clonotype was sampled from a man in his sixties in good health. The gene calls are TRBV12-3 or TRBV12-4 and TRBJ1-4; no clear D gene. The CDR3 DNA follows: TGTGCCAGCAGTTTAGGACTTCCTAATGAAAAACTGTTTTTT. Its translation: CASSLGLPNEKLFF.